A selection of T cell receptor beta chains follows, all from one sample in a study of blood T cell repertoires in COVID-19. Measured with immunoSEQ multiplex PCR; TCRdb has only the in-frame clones, and not every one. This sample carries roughly 220,000 clones, roughly four fifths of them seen once, and the ten largest clones take 15%. Source material: PBMCs or T cells enriched from blood (not recorded which). Receptors were obtained from a man in his forties or fifties who had recovered from COVID-19. CDR3s include the opening cysteine and the closing phenylalanine or tryptophan. The order of the fields is clone size, D gene, J gene, V gene, CDR3 protein, CDR3 DNA. A D gene is named only where the DNA matches it firmly. Clone sizes are given selectively: once, few, many, or a class where the clone is expanded.

clone_size: .
d_call: TRBD1
j_call: TRBJ2-1
v_call: TRBV6-2/TRBV6-3
cdr3_aa: CASSWTGGAGNEQFF
cdr3_nt: TGTGCCAGCAGTTGGACAGGGGGCGCGGGTAATGAGCAGTTCTTC

clone_size: .
d_call: TRBD1
j_call: TRBJ1-2
v_call: TRBV3-1/TRBV3-2
cdr3_aa: CASSQMYGQGVQGYTF
cdr3_nt: TGTGCCAGCAGCCAAATGTACGGACAGGGGGTTCAAGGCTACACCTTC

clone_size: .
d_call: .
j_call: TRBJ1-1
v_call: TRBV2
cdr3_aa: CASKGSGPEAFF
cdr3_nt: TGTGCCAGCAAGGGGTCGGGTCCCGAAGCTTTCTTT

clone_size: .
d_call: .
j_call: TRBJ2-5
v_call: TRBV11-2
cdr3_aa: CASSWSDSQETQYF
cdr3_nt: TGTGCCAGCAGCTGGTCCGACTCCCAAGAGACCCAGTACTTC

clone_size: .
d_call: TRBD1
j_call: TRBJ2-1
v_call: TRBV5-1
cdr3_aa: CASSPPWTGQNEQFF
cdr3_nt: TGCGCCAGCAGCCCCCCGTGGACAGGGCAAAATGAGCAGTTCTTC

clone_size: few
d_call: .
j_call: TRBJ1-6
v_call: TRBV5-4
cdr3_aa: CASSKGGDGNSPLHF
cdr3_nt: TGTGCCAGCAGCAAAGGGGGGGATGGTAATTCACCCCTCCACTTT

clone_size: .
d_call: TRBD1
j_call: TRBJ2-1
v_call: TRBV15
cdr3_aa: CATSRIRGPNEQFF
cdr3_nt: TGTGCCACCAGCAGAATCAGGGGGCCCAATGAGCAGTTCTTC

clone_size: once
d_call: TRBD1
j_call: TRBJ2-7
v_call: TRBV15
cdr3_aa: CATSRDLGTGTYEQYF
cdr3_nt: TGTGCCACCAGCAGAGATTTGGGGACAGGGACCTACGAGCAGTACTTC

clone_size: .
d_call: TRBD2
j_call: TRBJ2-7
v_call: TRBV9
cdr3_aa: CASSPEAGEHYEQYF
cdr3_nt: TGTGCCAGCAGCCCCGAAGCGGGAGAACACTACGAGCAGTACTTC

clone_size: .
d_call: .
j_call: TRBJ2-7
v_call: TRBV28
cdr3_aa: CASSTRGNSRRYEQYF
cdr3_nt: TGTGCCAGCAGTACACGGGGGAATAGTCGTCGATACGAGCAGTACTTC

clone_size: .
d_call: .
j_call: TRBJ2-7
v_call: TRBV28
cdr3_aa: CASSFGGYPYEQYF
cdr3_nt: TGTGCCAGCAGTTTTGGGGGGTACCCCTACGAGCAGTACTTC

clone_size: .
d_call: TRBD1
j_call: TRBJ1-2
v_call: TRBV2
cdr3_aa: CASSGGTGYYGYTF
cdr3_nt: TGTGCCAGCAGTGGGGGGACAGGATACTATGGCTACACCTTC